The sequence of this T cell receptor (beta chain) was determined in a study of OX40 agonist ivuxolimab in advanced cancers. Overall study: Ivuxolimab, an antibody acting as an agonist of OX40 (CD134), was used to treat patients.

The table came from immunoSEQ multiplex PCR; TCRdb's copy has only in-frame clones and leaves some out. This sample carries roughly 110,000 clones, around 90% of them seen once, and the ten largest clones take 1% to 1.5%. Study observations and caveats: Clones of CD4+ and CD8+ blood T cells grew by week 6 at doses of 0.1 to 3.0 mg/kg. Some of the lowest clonal expansion was seen in partial responders at 0.1-3.0 mg/kg. Researchers did not determine the expanded peripheral T cells' antigen specificity.

This CDR3 has 16 amino acids. The V segment lost 2 bases and the J segment 6 bases; nucleotides outside the gene matches: 9. CDR1 is MNHNS, CDR2 SASEGT, per germline. In this sample, this clone turned up a few times. Its antigen is still unknown. The source of this sequence is an adult with an advanced solid tumor such as melanoma, head and neck, liver or kidney cancer. The rearrangement uses TRBV6-1 and TRBJ2-2; 7 bases are a match to TRBD2. Sequencing used CD4+ or CD8+ T cells sorted from blood, obtained in a trial of the OX40 agonist ivuxolimab. Written as DNA, the CDR3 is TGTGCCAGCAGTGAATATCCTAGGGCGGGAGCCGGGGAGCTGTTTTTT. Its translation: CASSEYPRAGAGELFF.